This is a list of T cell receptor beta chains from one sample in a study of Tregs in tolerant kidney transplant recipients. The protocol was immunoSEQ multiplex PCR, while the TCRdb copy is restricted to in-frame clones and leaves out a portion. The sample carries roughly 64,000 clones, approximately 87% recorded once. Specimen: CD4+ T cells from blood (PBMCs), collected 6 months after the transplant. These receptor sequences come from a human patient who received a combined kidney and bone marrow transplant. Some of the T cells may derive from the graft donor. CDR3s include the opening cysteine and the closing phenylalanine or tryptophan. D genes are given only for firm matches.

v_call d_call cdr3_aa
TRBV6-5 NA CASSYSYGDEQFF
TRBV5-1 NA CASSLFSTDTQYF
TRBV6-4 NA CASSDSRFGAGNEKLFF
TRBV5-1 TRBD1 CASSLQGDQPQHF
TRBV2 TRBD2 CASSPGTSGSGVEQFF
TRBV7-2 NA CASSLVGDTQYF
TRBV11-3 NA CASSSREGNNSPLHF
TRBV9 TRBD2 CASSPRTSGPTDTQYF
TRBV19 TRBD1 CATADRVAQPQHF
TRBV7-3 TRBD2 CASSKASGGETQYF
TRBV6-1 TRBD2 CASRRLAGGTGELFF
TRBV6-1 TRBD1 CASSDRTGRSNQPQHF
TRBV29-1 NA CSVWSLAADTQYF
TRBV4-2 TRBD2 CASSLQTAGDYEQYF
TRBV5-6 NA CASSPWSLSTDTQYF
TRBV7-2 NA CASSLEQGKNEQFF
TRBV11-2 NA CASSLDGGSLNYGYTF
TRBV5-1 TRBD2 CASKDGLADNEQFF
TRBV7-3 NA CASSSDRGEQFF
TRBV7-2 TRBD1 CASSNDRDPNTEAFF
TRBV5-6 NA CASTILGAGGDTEAFF
TRBV7-8 NA CASSLVYRSNQPQHF
TRBV6-5 TRBD1 CASSYSRQGAYEQYF
TRBV6-1 TRBD2 CASSGVGLAGEDTQYF
TRBV7-3 NA CASSLGVQGEQYF
TRBV27 NA CASSFNRQGLHEQYF
TRBV4-2 NA CASSQRLATATNEKLFF
TRBV5-3 NA CARISPGRERTGELFF
TRBV5-1 NA CASSLGQGTHEQYF
TRBV21-1 NA CASSVRYEQYF
TRBV12-5 TRBD2 CASAGIAGGYEQYF
TRBV30 TRBD1 CALRGQGVPHTEAFF
TRBV7-2 NA CASSFKTGQYEQYF
TRBV28 NA CASSSPPIETSSYEQYF
TRBV5-1 TRBD1 CASSFFGQGYEQYF
TRBV6-7 TRBD2 CATFGEAGGVDTQYF
TRBV2 NA CASSLPVSESYGYTF
TRBV6-1 NA CASSDAGPAPRVQYF
TRBV18 NA CASSPRDSAYEQYF
TRBV18 TRBD2 CASSPLGAGGVDTQYF
TRBV19 NA CASRISSGHEKLFF
TRBV19 TRBD1 CASRTRTGSYNSPLHF
TRBV6-6 NA CASSYPGTYNEQFF